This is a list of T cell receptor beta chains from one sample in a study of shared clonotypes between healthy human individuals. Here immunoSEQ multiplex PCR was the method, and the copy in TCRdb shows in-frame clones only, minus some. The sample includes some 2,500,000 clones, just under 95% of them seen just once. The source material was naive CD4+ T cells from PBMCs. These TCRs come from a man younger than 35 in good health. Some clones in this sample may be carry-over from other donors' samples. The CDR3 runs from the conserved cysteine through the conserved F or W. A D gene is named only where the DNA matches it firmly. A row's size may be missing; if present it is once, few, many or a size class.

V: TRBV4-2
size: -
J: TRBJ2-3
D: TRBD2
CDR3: CASSQGLAGGVGLVGDTQYF
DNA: TGTGCCAGCAGCCAAGGACTAGCGGGAGGTGTGGGGCTTGTGGGAGATACGCAGTATTTT

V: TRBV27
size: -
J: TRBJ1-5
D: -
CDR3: CASSLSGASNQPQHF
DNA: TGTGCCAGCAGTTTATCAGGGGCTAGCAATCAGCCCCAGCATTTT

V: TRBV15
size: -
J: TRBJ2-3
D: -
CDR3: CATSIGAPSTDTQYF
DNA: TGTGCCACCAGCATCGGGGCCCCTAGCACAGATACGCAGTATTTT

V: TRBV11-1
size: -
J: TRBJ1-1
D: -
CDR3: CASSSYRVTEAFF
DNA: TGTGCCAGCAGTTCGTACAGGGTCACTGAAGCTTTCTTT

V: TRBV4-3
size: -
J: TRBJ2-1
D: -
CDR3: CASSQEIASDNEQFF
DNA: TGCGCCAGCAGCCAAGAGATCGCGTCGGACAATGAGCAGTTCTTC

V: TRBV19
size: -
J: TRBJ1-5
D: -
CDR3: CASSIPGNSNQPQHF
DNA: TGTGCCAGTAGTATCCCGGGAAATAGCAATCAGCCCCAGCATTTT

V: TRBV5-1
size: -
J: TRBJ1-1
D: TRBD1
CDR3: CASSLAGQSKAFF
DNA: TGCGCCAGCAGCTTGGCGGGACAGAGCAAAGCTTTCTTT

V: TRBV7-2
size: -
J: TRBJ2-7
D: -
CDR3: CASSLGGPRAYEQYF
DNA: TGTGCCAGCAGCTTAGGGGGCCCGCGGGCCTACGAGCAGTACTTC

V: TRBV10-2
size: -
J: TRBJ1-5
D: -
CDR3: CASSRAVQGPQHF
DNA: TGCGCCAGCAGTAGGGCTGTGCAGGGGCCCCAGCATTTT

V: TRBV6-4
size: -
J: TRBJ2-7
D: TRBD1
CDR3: CASSDLRGQSYEQYF
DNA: TGTGCCAGCAGTGATCTCAGGGGGCAGTCCTACGAGCAGTACTTC

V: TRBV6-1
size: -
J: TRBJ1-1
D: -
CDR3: CASSEGYPFLGRDTEAFF
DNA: TGTGCCAGCAGTGAAGGGTATCCGTTTTTAGGGAGGGACACTGAAGCTTTCTTT

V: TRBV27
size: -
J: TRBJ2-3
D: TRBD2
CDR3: CASQLAGAFTDTQYF
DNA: TGTGCCAGCCAGTTAGCGGGAGCCTTCACAGATACGCAGTATTTT

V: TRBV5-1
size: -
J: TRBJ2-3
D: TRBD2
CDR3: CASSLGGLATDTQYF
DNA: TGCGCCAGCAGCTTGGGGGGACTAGCGACAGATACGCAGTATTTT

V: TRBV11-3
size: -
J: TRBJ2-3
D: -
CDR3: CASSLPLRGTDTQYF
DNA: TGTGCCAGCAGCTTACCCTTGAGGGGCACAGATACGCAGTATTTT

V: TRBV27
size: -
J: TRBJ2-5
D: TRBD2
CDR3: CASSWSGGRRETQYF
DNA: TGTGCCAGCAGTTGGAGCGGGGGCAGAAGGGAGACCCAGTACTTC

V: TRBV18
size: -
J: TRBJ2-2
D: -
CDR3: CASSPLEGQTGELFF
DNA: TGTGCCAGCTCACCTCTTGAGGGCCAAACCGGGGAGCTGTTTTTT

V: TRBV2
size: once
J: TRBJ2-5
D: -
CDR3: CASSVVGLETQYF
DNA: TGTGCCAGCAGTGTGGTCGGGTTAGAGACCCAGTACTTC

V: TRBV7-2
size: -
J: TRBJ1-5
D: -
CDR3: CASSLSGNQPQHF
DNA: TGTGCCAGCAGCTTAAGTGGCAATCAGCCCCAGCATTTT

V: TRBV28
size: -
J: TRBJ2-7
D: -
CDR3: CASQSLSRDGPIKQYF
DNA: TGTGCCAGCCAGTCCCTGTCCAGGGACGGTCCTATAAAGCAGTACTTC

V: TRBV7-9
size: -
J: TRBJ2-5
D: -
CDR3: CASSVGNPRGTQYF
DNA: TGTGCCAGCAGCGTAGGCAATCCTAGAGGGACCCAGTACTTC

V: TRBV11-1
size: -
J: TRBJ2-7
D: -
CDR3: CASSLAGRPSYEQYF
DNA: TGTGCCAGCAGCTTAGCGGGCAGGCCCTCCTACGAGCAGTACTTC

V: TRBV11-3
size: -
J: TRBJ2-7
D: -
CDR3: CASSLGGGSYEQYF
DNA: TGTGCCAGCAGCTTAGGGGGGGGCTCGTACGAGCAGTACTTC

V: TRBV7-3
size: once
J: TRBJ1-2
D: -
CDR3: CASSFNPGDGYTF
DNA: TGTGCCAGCAGCTTTAACCCAGGGGATGGCTACACCTTC

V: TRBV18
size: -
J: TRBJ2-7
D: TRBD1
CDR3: CASSPPPAGGNYEQYF
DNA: TGTGCCAGCTCACCACCCCCTGCAGGGGGTAACTACGAGCAGTACTTC

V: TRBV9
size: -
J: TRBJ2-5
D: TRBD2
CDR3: CASSVGFTSGRETQYF
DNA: TGTGCCAGCAGCGTAGGCTTTACTAGCGGGAGAGAGACCCAGTACTTC

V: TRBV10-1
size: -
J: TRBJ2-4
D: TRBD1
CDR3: CASKDRGLKNIQYF
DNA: TGCGCCAGCAAAGACAGGGGGCTCAAAAACATTCAGTACTTC

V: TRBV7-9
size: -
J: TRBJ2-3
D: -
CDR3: CASSLGRVNTQYF
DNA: TGTGCCAGCAGCTTAGGCCGCGTGAATACGCAGTATTTT

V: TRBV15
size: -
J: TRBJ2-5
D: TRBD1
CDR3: CATSLDRGGAQYF
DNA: TGTGCCACCAGCCTGGACAGGGGTGGAGCCCAGTACTTC

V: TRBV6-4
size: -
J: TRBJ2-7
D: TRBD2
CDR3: CASRVTSGSYEQYF
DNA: TGTGCCAGCAGAGTAACTAGCGGGAGCTACGAGCAGTACTTC

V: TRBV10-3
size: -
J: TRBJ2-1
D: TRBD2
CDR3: CAISEGTSGSNEQFF
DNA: TGTGCCATCAGTGAAGGGACTAGCGGGAGCAATGAGCAGTTCTTC

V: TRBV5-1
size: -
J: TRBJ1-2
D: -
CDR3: CASKKGVSRRKNYGYTF
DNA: TGCGCCAGCAAAAAGGGAGTGTCGAGGAGGAAGAACTATGGCTACACCTTC

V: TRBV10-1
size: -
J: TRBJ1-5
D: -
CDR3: CASSESYRPQSPDGNQPQHF
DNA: TGCGCCAGCAGTGAGTCCTACAGGCCCCAATCCCCCGATGGCAATCAGCCCCAGCATTTT

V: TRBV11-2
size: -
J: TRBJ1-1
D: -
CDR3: CASSLDWFAEAFF
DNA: TGTGCCAGCAGCTTAGACTGGTTCGCTGAAGCTTTCTTT

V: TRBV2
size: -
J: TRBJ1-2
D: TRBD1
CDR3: CASSEARDRIPANYGYTF
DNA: TGTGCCAGCAGTGAAGCGAGGGACAGGATCCCCGCTAACTATGGCTACACCTTC

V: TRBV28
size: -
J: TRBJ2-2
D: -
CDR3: CASSPRLAPFTGELFF
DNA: TGTGCCAGCAGTCCTCGTCTAGCCCCCTTCACCGGGGAGCTGTTTTTT

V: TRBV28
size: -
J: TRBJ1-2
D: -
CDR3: CASSSRRIYGYTF
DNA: TGTGCCAGCAGTTCACGACGGATCTATGGCTACACCTTC

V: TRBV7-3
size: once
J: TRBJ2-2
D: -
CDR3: CASSLISGTGELFF
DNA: TGTGCCAGCAGCTTAATATCCGGGACCGGGGAGCTGTTTTTT

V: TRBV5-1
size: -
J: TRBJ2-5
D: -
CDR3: CASSLGGTEETQYF
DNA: TGCGCCAGCAGCTTGGGGGGGACGGAAGAGACCCAGTACTTC

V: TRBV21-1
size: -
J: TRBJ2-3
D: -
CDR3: CASSKTLPSGRTDTQYF
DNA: TGTGCCAGCAGCAAAACCCTCCCTAGCGGACGCACAGATACGCAGTATTTT

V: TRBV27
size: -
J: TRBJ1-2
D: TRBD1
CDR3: CASSSPGQGYYGYTF
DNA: TGTGCCAGCAGTTCCCCGGGACAGGGCTACTATGGCTACACCTTC

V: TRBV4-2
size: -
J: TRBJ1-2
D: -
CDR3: CASSPSGRANYGYTF
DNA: TGTGCCAGCAGCCCCTCCGGTCGAGCTAACTATGGCTACACCTTC

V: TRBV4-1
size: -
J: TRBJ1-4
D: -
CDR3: CASSQVVPGLGTPFNEKLFF
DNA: TGCGCCAGCAGCCAAGTCGTTCCGGGCCTGGGGACACCCTTCAATGAAAAACTGTTTTTT

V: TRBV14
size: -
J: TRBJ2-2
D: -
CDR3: CASSLYQVNTGELFF
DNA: TGTGCCAGCAGCCTATACCAGGTGAACACCGGGGAGCTGTTTTTT

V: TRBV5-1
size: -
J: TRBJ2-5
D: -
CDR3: CASSSQGYQETQYF
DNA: TGCGCCAGCAGCTCTCAGGGGTATCAAGAGACCCAGTACTTC

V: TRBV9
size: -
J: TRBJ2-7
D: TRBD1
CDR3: CASSVAGTGIREQYF
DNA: TGTGCCAGCAGCGTAGCTGGGACAGGGATCCGCGAGCAGTACTTC

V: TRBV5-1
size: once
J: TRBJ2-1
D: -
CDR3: CASDAGTPKYNEQFF
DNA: TGCGCCAGCGACGCCGGGACACCGAAATACAATGAGCAGTTCTTC

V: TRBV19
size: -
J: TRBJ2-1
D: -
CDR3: CASSIRRGDDEQFF
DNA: TGTGCCAGTAGTATCCGACGGGGTGACGATGAGCAGTTCTTC

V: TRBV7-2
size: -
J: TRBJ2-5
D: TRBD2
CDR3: CASSLVAGTRLGETQYF
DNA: TGTGCCAGCAGCTTAGTTGCTGGGACTAGGCTGGGGGAGACCCAGTACTTC

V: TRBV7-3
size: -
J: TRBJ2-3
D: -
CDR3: CASSLSGAITDTQYF
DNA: TGTGCCAGCAGCTTATCCGGGGCGATCACAGATACGCAGTATTTT